The rows below give T cell receptor beta chains drawn from one sample of a study of cytomegalovirus exposure and HLA in healthy donors. This table comes from immunoSEQ multiplex PCR, and its TCRdb copy is limited to in-frame clones, with some not included. The repertoire consists of approximately 110,000 clones, with more than 60% occurring once and the leading ten covering around 4%. The sequenced material came from PBMCs. Receptors originate from a woman aged 35 to 49 in good health and CMV-seronegative. Each CDR3 is given with its conserved first and last residue. D genes are given only for firm matches. Clone size is stated in some rows and not others, as once, few, many or a class when expanded.

clone size: NA; D gene: NA; V gene: TRBV11-2; J gene: TRBJ2-3; CDR3 DNA: TGTGCCAGCAGCTCGGCCGGGTGGCGCGGGACAGATACGCAGTATTTT; CDR3 protein: CASSSAGWRGTDTQYF
clone size: NA; D gene: TRBD1; V gene: TRBV11-2; J gene: TRBJ2-1; CDR3 DNA: TGTGCCAGCAGCTTACACAGGGGTCCCCCCTACAATGAGCAGTTCTTC; CDR3 protein: CASSLHRGPPYNEQFF
clone size: NA; D gene: NA; V gene: TRBV7-2; J gene: TRBJ2-3; CDR3 DNA: TGTGCCAGCAGCTTAGGGCCCAGCACAGATACGCAGTATTTT; CDR3 protein: CASSLGPSTDTQYF
clone size: NA; D gene: NA; V gene: TRBV7-3; J gene: TRBJ1-2; CDR3 DNA: TGTGCCAGCAGCCCAGGGCCCCAACTGGGTGGCTACACCTTC; CDR3 protein: CASSPGPQLGGYTF
clone size: few; D gene: TRBD1; V gene: TRBV18; J gene: TRBJ1-4; CDR3 DNA: TGTGCCAGCTCAGCTGGGACAGGTAATGAAAAACTGTTTTTT; CDR3 protein: CASSAGTGNEKLFF
clone size: NA; D gene: NA; V gene: TRBV30; J gene: TRBJ1-1; CDR3 DNA: TGTGCCTGGACCCTTGGGGGGGCCGGGGGGAACACTGAAGCTTTCTTT; CDR3 protein: CAWTLGGAGGNTEAFF
clone size: NA; D gene: NA; V gene: TRBV4-1; J gene: TRBJ1-2; CDR3 DNA: TGCGCCAGCAGCCACGGGCAGGGCGTCTATGGCTACACCTTC; CDR3 protein: CASSHGQGVYGYTF
clone size: few; D gene: TRBD1; V gene: TRBV7-2; J gene: TRBJ1-2; CDR3 DNA: TGTGCCAGCAGCCTCGACAGGGGCCCTCATGGCTACACCTTC; CDR3 protein: CASSLDRGPHGYTF
clone size: NA; D gene: TRBD2; V gene: TRBV7-2; J gene: TRBJ2-7; CDR3 DNA: TGTGCCAGCAGCTTAGGAGTGCTAGCGGAGGGCTACGAGCAGTACTTC; CDR3 protein: CASSLGVLAEGYEQYF
clone size: NA; D gene: TRBD2; V gene: TRBV27; J gene: TRBJ2-7; CDR3 DNA: TGTGCCAGCAGTTTATCGCTTAGTGGCGGGGGGCACTCCTACGAGCAGTACTTC; CDR3 protein: CASSLSLSGGGHSYEQYF
clone size: NA; D gene: NA; V gene: TRBV15; J gene: TRBJ2-7; CDR3 DNA: TGTGCCACCAGCAGAGCACTAGGCACCTACGAGCAGTACTTC; CDR3 protein: CATSRALGTYEQYF
clone size: NA; D gene: NA; V gene: TRBV7-9; J gene: TRBJ1-2; CDR3 DNA: TGTGCCAGCAGCTTTGGCTTTCGGAGAGACTATGGCTACACCTTC; CDR3 protein: CASSFGFRRDYGYTF
clone size: NA; D gene: NA; V gene: TRBV27; J gene: TRBJ1-5; CDR3 DNA: TGTGCCAGCAGTTTGTTTGGGGGAGGGGTCGGGCAGCCCCAGCATTTT; CDR3 protein: CASSLFGGGVGQPQHF
clone size: NA; D gene: NA; V gene: TRBV7-2; J gene: TRBJ1-1; CDR3 DNA: TGTGCCAGCAGCTTAAGCGTAAACACTGAAGCTTTCTTT; CDR3 protein: CASSLSVNTEAFF
clone size: NA; D gene: NA; V gene: TRBV7-8; J gene: TRBJ2-5; CDR3 DNA: TGTGCCAGCAGCTTACAACCGCGCGGGGCCCTTCAAGAGACCCAGTACTTC; CDR3 protein: CASSLQPRGALQETQYF
clone size: NA; D gene: NA; V gene: TRBV21-1; J gene: TRBJ1-2; CDR3 DNA: TGTGCCAGCAGCAAAAGGGTGGCAGGGTTCTATGGCTACACCTTC; CDR3 protein: CASSKRVAGFYGYTF
clone size: NA; D gene: TRBD2; V gene: TRBV2; J gene: TRBJ2-3; CDR3 DNA: TGTGCCAGCACTCTGCCGGGACTAGCGGGGGTGGAAGATACGCAGTATTTT; CDR3 protein: CASTLPGLAGVEDTQYF
clone size: NA; D gene: TRBD2; V gene: TRBV2; J gene: TRBJ2-3; CDR3 DNA: TGTGCCAGCAGTGACCCCCAGCGGGGAAGAACAGATACGCAGTATTTT; CDR3 protein: CASSDPQRGRTDTQYF
clone size: NA; D gene: NA; V gene: TRBV19; J gene: TRBJ2-2; CDR3 DNA: TGTGCCAGTAGCAGACAGGCGAACACCGGGGAGCTGTTTTTT; CDR3 protein: CASSRQANTGELFF
clone size: NA; D gene: TRBD1; V gene: TRBV6-5; J gene: TRBJ1-6; CDR3 DNA: TGTGCCAGCAGTTACGACAGGGTCACGTATAATTCACCCCTCCACTTT; CDR3 protein: CASSYDRVTYNSPLHF
clone size: NA; D gene: NA; V gene: TRBV29-1; J gene: TRBJ2-5; CDR3 DNA: TGCAGTAGTGTAGCCGCCTTGGGGGGGACCCAGTACTTC; CDR3 protein: CSSVAALGGTQYF
clone size: NA; D gene: NA; V gene: TRBV5-5; J gene: TRBJ2-7; CDR3 DNA: TGTGCCAGCAGCTTGACGGGAGAGAGTCGGTACGAGCAGTACTTC; CDR3 protein: CASSLTGESRYEQYF
clone size: NA; D gene: NA; V gene: TRBV5-6; J gene: TRBJ2-2; CDR3 DNA: TGTGCCAGCAGCTTGTTCGCGGCCGCGAACACCGGGGAGCTGTTTTTT; CDR3 protein: CASSLFAAANTGELFF
clone size: NA; D gene: NA; V gene: TRBV6-1; J gene: TRBJ1-1; CDR3 DNA: TGTGCCAGCAGTGACCCACCGGGGGGATGGAACACTGAAGCTTTCTTT; CDR3 protein: CASSDPPGGWNTEAFF